A selection of T cell receptor beta chains follows, all from one sample in a study of regulatory T cells in long-lasting Graves disease. Each CDR3 protein gets one entry after TCRdb re-called the multiplex PCR reads with MiXCR. The sample records almost 450,000 distinct CDR3 sequences, roughly 15% being singletons. In addition, the sample was reused for a study of T cells in Graves' hyperthyroidism and ophthalmopathy.

The sample in question was peripheral blood mononuclear cells (PBMCs), obtained at new diagnosis, from a patient treated with antithyroid drugs. The receptors derive from a woman aged 30 to 39 with Graves disease. Both conserved end residues are part of each CDR3. The order of the fields is CDR3 DNA, CDR3 protein, clone size, J gene, V gene, D gene. The D gene is left open where the match is weak. Where a row states a size, it is once, few, many or the class of an expanded clone; other rows omit it.

TGTGCCAGCAGCCGGACCGTCGGGCCCCAGCATTTT	CASSRTVGPQHF	many	TRBJ1-5	TRBV28	.
TGCAGTGCTAGCTTGGCGGGGGGGAGCTCCTACGAGCAGTACTTC	CSASLAGGSSYEQYF	.	TRBJ2-7	TRBV20-1	TRBD2
TGTGCCAGCAGTCCGGAAAAGGGAAATGAAAAACTGTTTTTT	CASSPEKGNEKLFF	few	TRBJ1-4	TRBV28	.
TGTGCCAGCAGCCGCGGGCTTAATCCTGGAAACACCATATATTTT	CASSRGLNPGNTIYF	many	TRBJ1-3	TRBV3-1	.
TGTGCCAGTAGGGACGACAGGGCGAACACTGAAGCTTTCTTT	CASRDDRANTEAFF	.	TRBJ1-1	TRBV19	TRBD1
TGTGCCAGCGGGAGGGCCCCCTACGAGCAGTACTTC	CASGRAPYEQYF	.	TRBJ2-7	TRBV7-8	TRBD2
TGTGCCAGCAGCTTAGATAAGAACGAGATAGCGCAAGAGTTCTTC	CASSLDKNEIAQEFF	.	TRBJ2-1	TRBV7-9	.
TGTGCCAGCAGTTCGCCGGGACTAGCGGGAGTTGAGCAGTACTTC	CASSSPGLAGVEQYF	few	TRBJ2-7	TRBV7-2	TRBD2
TGCAGTGCTAGGGTCGGGACTATAGGAAACATTCAGTACTTC	CSARVGTIGNIQYF	many	TRBJ2-4	TRBV20-1	TRBD2
TGTGCCAGCAGGTCGACGTTACCTGAAGCTTTCTTT	CASRSTLPEAFF	.	TRBJ1-1	TRBV28	.
TGTGCCATCAGTGATTACGAGGACTATGGCTACACCTTC	CAISDYEDYGYTF	few	TRBJ1-2	TRBV10-3	.
TGTGCCGCAAGGGGTTCCCGGGAGACCCAGTACTTC	CAARGSRETQYF	many	TRBJ2-5	TRBV7-9	.
TGTGCCAGTAGGAAACTAGCGCCAAGCTCCTACAATGAGCAGTTCTTC	CASRKLAPSSYNEQFF	few	TRBJ2-1	TRBV19	TRBD2
TGTGCCAGCAGCGGGAGACAGAGGAACACTGAAGCTTTCTTT	CASSGRQRNTEAFF	many	TRBJ1-1	TRBV3-1	.
TGTGCCAGCAGTTTAACCCAGCCCACAGATACGCAGTATTTT	CASSLTQPTDTQYF	many	TRBJ2-3	TRBV12-3/TRBV12-4	.
TGCAGTGCTGGGGGCCCCGGGACAGAAACTAACTATGGCTACACCTTC	CSAGGPGTETNYGYTF	many	TRBJ1-2	TRBV20-1	TRBD1
TGTGCCAGCAGCTTAGAAACCTTAATCAGTCTCTCTGGAAACACCATATATTTT	CASSLETLISLSGNTIYF	many	TRBJ1-3	TRBV7-8	.
TGTGCCAGCAGTCTGGGGGAAACAGGGGGCCAAGAGCCCCAGCATTTT	CASSLGETGGQEPQHF	few	TRBJ1-5	TRBV12-3/TRBV12-4	TRBD1
TGTGCCAGCAGTTGGTTTGGGCTAGCGGGCGCCGGGGAGCTGTTTTTT	CASSWFGLAGAGELFF	.	TRBJ2-2	TRBV6-5	TRBD2
TGTGCCAGCAGCTTGTCAGACACAGATACGCAGTATTTT	CASSLSDTDTQYF	.	TRBJ2-3	TRBV7-3	.
TGCAGTGCTAGACCTGCTGCGGGGGCGCCGGGGCAGCCCCAGCATTTT	CSARPAAGAPGQPQHF	.	TRBJ1-5	TRBV20-1	.
TGCAGTGCTCTTTGGACAGGGCCTAATTCACCCCTCCACTTT	CSALWTGPNSPLHF	many	TRBJ1-6	TRBV20-1	TRBD1
TGTGCCAGCAGCCAAGATACCGCGGGAGGGTTCAATGAGCAGTTCTTC	CASSQDTAGGFNEQFF	.	TRBJ2-1	TRBV3-1	TRBD2
TGCAGCGTCCGAAGTGGGGACAGGATCCACGAGCAGTACTTC	CSVRSGDRIHEQYF	many	TRBJ2-7	TRBV29-1	TRBD1
TGCAGCGCTACGTCGACCGTGATGAACACTGAAGCTTTCTTT	CSATSTVMNTEAFF	many	TRBJ1-1	TRBV29-1	.
TGTGCCAGCATTCCGGTCACCGGGACTAGCGGGAGTGGTACGCAGTATTTT	CASIPVTGTSGSGTQYF	many	TRBJ2-3	TRBV6-2/TRBV6-3	TRBD2
TGTGCCACCCTGCCCCAAGGTCGACACAATGAGCAGTTCTTC	CATLPQGRHNEQFF	.	TRBJ2-1	TRBV19	.
TGCGCCAGCAGCTTGGGGTCAGGGGGGCTCTGGGTGCAGTTCTTC	CASSLGSGGLWVQFF	few	TRBJ2-1	TRBV5-1	.
TGCAGCGTTGCGGACAAGACTGAAGCTTTCTTT	CSVADKTEAFF	few	TRBJ1-1	TRBV29-1	.
TGTGCCAGCAGTGGGTCTCCGGGGAGGGTTCAGCCCCAGCATTTT	CASSGSPGRVQPQHF	many	TRBJ1-5	TRBV2	.
TGCGCCAGCAGCCAAGGGGCTAGCGGGAGTATTTTATACGAGCAGTACTTC	CASSQGASGSILYEQYF	.	TRBJ2-7	TRBV4-3	TRBD2
TGTGCCAGCAGACAGGGGGCGCGAGAGACCCAGTACTTC	CASRQGARETQYF	many	TRBJ2-5	TRBV28	TRBD1
TGTGCCAGCAGCCCCGTGCGGGGCTCCTACGAGCAGTACTTC	CASSPVRGSYEQYF	many	TRBJ2-7	TRBV7-9	.
TGCAGTGCTAGTGATGGTGAGGGGCTTAGCACAGATACGCAGTATTTT	CSASDGEGLSTDTQYF	many	TRBJ2-3	TRBV20-1	.
TGTGCCACCGGGGCGGGAGGAGGCTACAATGAGCAGTTCTTC	CATGAGGGYNEQFF	.	TRBJ2-1	TRBV24-1	TRBD2
TGTGCCAGCAGCACCATGGCGGGCCGAGATGGCTACACCTTC	CASSTMAGRDGYTF	many	TRBJ1-2	TRBV7-9	.
TGCGCCAGCAGCAGGGACAGGGATACGCAGTATTTT	CASSRDRDTQYF	many	TRBJ2-3	TRBV5-1	TRBD1
TGTGCCAGCAGCTTGGAAGGGGCCTTCACAGATACGCAGTATTTT	CASSLEGAFTDTQYF	many	TRBJ2-3	TRBV5-5	.
TGCAGTGCTACCAACCCCCGCTCCAGAGTCCCATATGGCACCCAGTACTTC	CSATNPRSRVPYGTQYF	.	TRBJ2-5	TRBV20-1	.